This T cell receptor (beta chain) was sequenced for a study of T-cell reconstitution after alpha-beta-depleted transplantation in children. Study observations and caveats: Newly made T cells mostly supplied T-cell counts and diversity one year after transplant.

This CDR3 comprises 12 residues. Looked up from germline, CDR1 is DFQATT and CDR2 is SNEGSKA (reference sequence). Trimming removed 5 bases from V and 6 bases from J, with 13 bases in between. Details on this clonotype: Its antigen remains unidentified.

TCRbeta library preparation incorporated unique molecular identifiers. TCRdb called the PCR reads again in MiXCR, with one record for every CDR3 protein. The sample contains 530,000 or so distinct CDR3 sequences, over 20% of which appear only once. The J gene is TRBJ1-2, the V gene TRBV20-1, with TRBD1 as a possible D gene (6 bases). The sample here was PBMCs, taken before TCRalphabeta/CD19-depleted stem cell transplant. This receptor was identified in a boy younger than two with Wiskott-Aldrich syndrome, due to receive a stem cell transplant. CDR3 loop: CSASQGYNGYTF. In DNA form, the CDR3 reads TGCAGTGCTTCACAGGGATATAATGGCTACACCTTC.